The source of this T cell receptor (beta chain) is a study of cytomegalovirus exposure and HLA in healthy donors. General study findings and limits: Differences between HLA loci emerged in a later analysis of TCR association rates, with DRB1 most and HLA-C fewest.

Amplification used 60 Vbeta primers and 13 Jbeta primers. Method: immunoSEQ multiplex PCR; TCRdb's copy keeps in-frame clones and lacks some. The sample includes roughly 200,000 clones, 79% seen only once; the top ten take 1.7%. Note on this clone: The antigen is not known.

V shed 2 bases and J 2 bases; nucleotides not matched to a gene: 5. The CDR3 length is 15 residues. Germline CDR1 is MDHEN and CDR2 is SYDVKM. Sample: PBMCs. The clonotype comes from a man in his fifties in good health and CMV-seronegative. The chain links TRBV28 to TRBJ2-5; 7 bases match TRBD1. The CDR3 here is CASSLRRQGQETQYF. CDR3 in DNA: TGTGCCAGCAGTTTACGGAGACAGGGACAAGAGACCCAGTACTTC. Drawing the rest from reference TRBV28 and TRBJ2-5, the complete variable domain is DVKVTQSSRYLVKRTGEKVFLECVQDMDHENMFWYRQDPGLGLRLIYFSYDVKMKEKGDIPEGYSVSREKKERFSLILESASTNQTSMYLCASSLRRQGQETQYFGPGTRLLVL.